The entry that follows covers one T cell receptor (beta chain) sequence. This clone's antigen is unknown. Base qualities are not provided; no much larger clone lies one nucleotide away. This entry comes from a study of CD8 T cells in ankylosing spondylitis listed by TCRdb under 2017. Study-wide context: The study profiled T cell receptor beta repertoires in healthy donors and ankylosing spondylitis patients to find disease-linked TCR variants. Peripheral blood samples were taken, and synovial fluid was additionally collected from ankylosing spondylitis patients. In total, the full study cohort was made up of 110 or so healthy donors and 25 to 30 ankylosing spondylitis patients.

Findings and caveats that apply to the study as a whole: Blood from ankylosing spondylitis patients appeared to be characterized by a TCR beta motif composed of roughly eight highly homologous amino acid variants. The disease-linked clones were reported to be significantly enriched in matched synovial fluid samples from ankylosing spondylitis patients. Some motif variants had previously been reported in the synovial fluid and blood of reactive arthritis patients, which suggests shared mechanisms of disease initiation. The disease-linked clones had a CD8+ phenotype and were found at relatively low frequencies in peripheral blood.

TCRdb names Illumina HiSeq 2500 as the instrument used. Quantitative 5'-RACE with molecular barcodes was the method used to prepare the TCR beta libraries. In the authors' own workflow: Disease-linked TCR variants were identified with a new computational method built on a probabilistic model of VDJ rearrangement. The public reads were reanalyzed by TCRdb: fastp trimming at Q25, MiXCR alignment, in-frame beta chains only. Entries are consolidated by CDR3 protein sequence, retaining the most common genes and DNA. TCRdb's processing, not the authors', yielded these V and J calls. This sample holds under 550,000 distinct CDR3 sequences; roughly a quarter were observed only once. The leading ten clones occupy 0.89% of the sample. What was sequenced was blood, either unsorted or a sorted T cell fraction (not recorded which). The receptor was derived from a male donor with ankylosing spondylitis.

The CDR3 has the sequence CSAATSGRRADTQYF. The DNA reads TGCAGTGCTGCCACTAGCGGGAGGAGGGCAGATACGCAGTATTTT. The sequence is built from TRBV20-1 and TRBJ2-3; TRBD2 matches 12 bases in the middle. CDR1 and CDR2, per the germline V gene (reference sequence), are DFQATT and SNEGSKA. From V the trimming removes 5 bases and from J it removes 4 bases, while the gene matches leave 7 bases of the junction unaccounted for. The CDR3 starts with the cysteine, ends with the phenylalanine, and has 15 residues. Only the CDR3 DNA stays, 45 bases, in frame from base 1.